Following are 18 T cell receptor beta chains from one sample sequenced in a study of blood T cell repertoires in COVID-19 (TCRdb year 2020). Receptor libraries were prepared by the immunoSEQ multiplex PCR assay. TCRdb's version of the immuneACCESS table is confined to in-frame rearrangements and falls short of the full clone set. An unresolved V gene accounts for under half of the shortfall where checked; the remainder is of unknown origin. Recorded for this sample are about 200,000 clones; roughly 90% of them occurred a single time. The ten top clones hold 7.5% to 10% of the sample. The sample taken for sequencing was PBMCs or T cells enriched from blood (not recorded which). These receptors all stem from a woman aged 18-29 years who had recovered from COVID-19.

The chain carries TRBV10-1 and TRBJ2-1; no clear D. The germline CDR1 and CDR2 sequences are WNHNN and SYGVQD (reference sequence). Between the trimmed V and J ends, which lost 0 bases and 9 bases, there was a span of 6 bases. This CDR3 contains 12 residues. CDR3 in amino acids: CASSESGSEQFF. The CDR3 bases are TGCGCCAGCAGTGAGTCGGGCTCTGAGCAGTTCTTC.

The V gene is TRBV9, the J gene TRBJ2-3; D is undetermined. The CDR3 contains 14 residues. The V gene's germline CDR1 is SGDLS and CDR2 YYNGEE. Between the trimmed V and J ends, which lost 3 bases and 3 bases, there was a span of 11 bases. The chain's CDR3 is CASSATSGTDTQYF. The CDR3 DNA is TGTGCCAGCAGCGCAACGTCCGGGACAGATACGCAGTATTTT.

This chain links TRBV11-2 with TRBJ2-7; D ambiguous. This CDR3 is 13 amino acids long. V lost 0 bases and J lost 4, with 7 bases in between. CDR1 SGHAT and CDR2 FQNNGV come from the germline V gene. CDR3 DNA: TGTGCCAGCAGCTTAGATAGAGGTTACGAGCAGTACTTC. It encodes CASSLDRGYEQYF.

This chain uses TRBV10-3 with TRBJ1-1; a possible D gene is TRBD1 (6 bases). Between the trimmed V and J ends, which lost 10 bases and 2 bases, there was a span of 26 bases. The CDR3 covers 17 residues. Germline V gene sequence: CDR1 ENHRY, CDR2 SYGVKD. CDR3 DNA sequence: TGTGCCACCACTCCGACAAGGACAGTAGGAAACAACACTGAAGCTTTCTTT. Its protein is CATTPTRTVGNNTEAFF.

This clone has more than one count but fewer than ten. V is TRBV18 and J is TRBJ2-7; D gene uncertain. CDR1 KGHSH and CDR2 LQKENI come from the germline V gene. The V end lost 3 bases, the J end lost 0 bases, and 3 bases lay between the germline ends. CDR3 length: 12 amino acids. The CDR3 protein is CASSPSSYEQYF. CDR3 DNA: TGTGCCAGCTCACCTAGCTCCTACGAGCAGTACTTC.

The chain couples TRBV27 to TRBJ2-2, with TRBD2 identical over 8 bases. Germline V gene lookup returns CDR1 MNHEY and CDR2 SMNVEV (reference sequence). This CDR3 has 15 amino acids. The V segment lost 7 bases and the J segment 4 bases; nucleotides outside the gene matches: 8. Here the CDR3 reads CASTFSGGGTGELFF. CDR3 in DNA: TGTGCCAGCACCTTCAGCGGGGGAGGCACCGGGGAGCTGTTTTTT.

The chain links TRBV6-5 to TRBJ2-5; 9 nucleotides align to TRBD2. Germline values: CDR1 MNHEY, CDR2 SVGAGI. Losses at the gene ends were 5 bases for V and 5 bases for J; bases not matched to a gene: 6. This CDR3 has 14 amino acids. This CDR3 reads CASSRGGAQETQYF. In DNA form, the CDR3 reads TGTGCCAGCAGTCGCGGGGGGGCCCAGGAGACCCAGTACTTC.

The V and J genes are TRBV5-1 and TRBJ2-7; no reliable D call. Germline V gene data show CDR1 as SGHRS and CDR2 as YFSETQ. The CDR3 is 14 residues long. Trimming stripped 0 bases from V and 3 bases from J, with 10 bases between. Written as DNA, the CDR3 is TGCGCCAGCAGCTTGGAATCAGGTATCTACGAGCAGTACTTC. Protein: CASSLESGIYEQYF.

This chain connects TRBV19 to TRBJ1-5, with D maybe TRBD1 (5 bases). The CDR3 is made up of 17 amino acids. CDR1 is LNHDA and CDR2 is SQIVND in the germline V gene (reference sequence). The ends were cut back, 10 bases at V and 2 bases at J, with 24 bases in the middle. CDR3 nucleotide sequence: TGTGCCAATCCAAAAGGGCCAAAAGGGGATGGCAATCAGCCCCAGCATTTT. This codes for CANPKGPKGDGNQPQHF.

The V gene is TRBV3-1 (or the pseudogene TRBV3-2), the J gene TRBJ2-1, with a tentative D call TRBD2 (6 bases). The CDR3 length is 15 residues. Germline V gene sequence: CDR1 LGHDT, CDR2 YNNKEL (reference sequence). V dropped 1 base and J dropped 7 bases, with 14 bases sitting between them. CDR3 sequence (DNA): TGTGCCAGCAGCCAAGCTCCGAGACTAGAGAATGAGCAGTTCTTC. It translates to CASSQAPRLENEQFF.

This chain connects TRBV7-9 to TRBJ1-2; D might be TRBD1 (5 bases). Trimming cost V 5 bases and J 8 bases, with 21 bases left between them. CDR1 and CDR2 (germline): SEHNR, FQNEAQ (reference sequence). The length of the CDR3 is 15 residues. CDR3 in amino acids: CASSQITGPAKGYTF. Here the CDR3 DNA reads TGTGCCAGCAGCCAGATAACAGGCCCCGCCAAGGGCTACACCTTC.

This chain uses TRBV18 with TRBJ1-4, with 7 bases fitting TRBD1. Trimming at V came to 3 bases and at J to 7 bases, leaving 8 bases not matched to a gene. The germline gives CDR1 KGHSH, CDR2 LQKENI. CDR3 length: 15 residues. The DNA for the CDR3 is TGTGCCAGCTCACCGTCGACAGGGCTGGGTGAAAAACTGTTTTTT. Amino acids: CASSPSTGLGEKLFF.

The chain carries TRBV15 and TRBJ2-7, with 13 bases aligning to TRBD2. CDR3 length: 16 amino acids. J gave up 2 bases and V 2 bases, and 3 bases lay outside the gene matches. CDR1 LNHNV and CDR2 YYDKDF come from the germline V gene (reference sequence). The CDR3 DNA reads TGTGCCACCAGCAGAAACGGACTAGCGGGGGCCTACGAGCAGTACTTC. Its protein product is CATSRNGLAGAYEQYF.

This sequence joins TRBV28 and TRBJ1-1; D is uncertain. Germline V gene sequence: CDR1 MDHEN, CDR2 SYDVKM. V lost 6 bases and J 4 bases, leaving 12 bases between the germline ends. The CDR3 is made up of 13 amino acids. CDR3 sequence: CASSALRGTEAFF. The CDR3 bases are TGTGCCAGCAGCGCCCTCCGGGGCACTGAAGCTTTCTTT.

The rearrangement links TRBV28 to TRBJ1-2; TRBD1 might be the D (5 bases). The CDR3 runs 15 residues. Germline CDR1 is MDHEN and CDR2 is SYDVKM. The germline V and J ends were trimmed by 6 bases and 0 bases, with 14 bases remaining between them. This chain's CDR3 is CASRIPQVTNYGYTF. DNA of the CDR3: TGTGCCAGCAGAATTCCACAGGTTACTAACTATGGCTACACCTTC.

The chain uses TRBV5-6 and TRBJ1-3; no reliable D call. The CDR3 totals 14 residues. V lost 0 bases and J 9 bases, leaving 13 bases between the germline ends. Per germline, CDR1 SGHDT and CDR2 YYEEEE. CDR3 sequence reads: CASSLGSLESTIYF. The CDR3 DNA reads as TGTGCCAGCAGCTTGGGGAGTCTGGAAAGCACCATATATTTT.

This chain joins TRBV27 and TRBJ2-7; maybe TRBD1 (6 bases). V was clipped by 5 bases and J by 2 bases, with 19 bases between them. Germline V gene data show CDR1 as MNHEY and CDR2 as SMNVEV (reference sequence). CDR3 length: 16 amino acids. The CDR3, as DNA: TGTGCCAGCAGTCCAGAGACAGGAAGTTACCCCTACGAGCAGTACTTC. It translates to CASSPETGSYPYEQYF.

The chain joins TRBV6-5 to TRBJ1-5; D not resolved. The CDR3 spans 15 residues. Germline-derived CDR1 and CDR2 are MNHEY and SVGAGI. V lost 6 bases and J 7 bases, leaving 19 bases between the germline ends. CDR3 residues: CASSQSPGDAQPQHF. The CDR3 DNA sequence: TGTGCCAGCAGCCAGTCCCCAGGTGACGCACAGCCCCAGCATTTT.